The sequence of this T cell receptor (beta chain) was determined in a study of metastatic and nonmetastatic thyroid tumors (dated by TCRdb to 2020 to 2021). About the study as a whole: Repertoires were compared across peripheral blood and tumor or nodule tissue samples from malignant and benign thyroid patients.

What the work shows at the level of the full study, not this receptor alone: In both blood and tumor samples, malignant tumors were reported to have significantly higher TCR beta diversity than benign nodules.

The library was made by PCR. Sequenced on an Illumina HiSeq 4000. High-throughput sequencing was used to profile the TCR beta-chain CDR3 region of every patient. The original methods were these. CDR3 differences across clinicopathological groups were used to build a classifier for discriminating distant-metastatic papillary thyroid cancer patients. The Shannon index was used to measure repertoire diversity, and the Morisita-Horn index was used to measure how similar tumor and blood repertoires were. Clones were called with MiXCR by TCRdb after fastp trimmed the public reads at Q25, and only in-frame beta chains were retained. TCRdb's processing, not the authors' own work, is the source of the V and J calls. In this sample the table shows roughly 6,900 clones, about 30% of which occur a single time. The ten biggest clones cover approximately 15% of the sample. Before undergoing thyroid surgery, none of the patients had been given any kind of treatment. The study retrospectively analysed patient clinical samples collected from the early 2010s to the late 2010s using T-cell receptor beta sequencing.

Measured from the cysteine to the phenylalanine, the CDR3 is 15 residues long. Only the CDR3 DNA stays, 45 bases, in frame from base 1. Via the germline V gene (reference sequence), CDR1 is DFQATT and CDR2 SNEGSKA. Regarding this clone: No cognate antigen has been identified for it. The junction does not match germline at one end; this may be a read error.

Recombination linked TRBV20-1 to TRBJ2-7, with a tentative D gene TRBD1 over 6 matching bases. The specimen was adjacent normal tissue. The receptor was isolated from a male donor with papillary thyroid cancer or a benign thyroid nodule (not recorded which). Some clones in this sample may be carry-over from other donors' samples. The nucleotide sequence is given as TGCAGCGCAAGGGACATAAGTGGGAACTCCTACGAGAAGTACTTC. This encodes CSARDISGNSYEKYF.